A selection of T cell receptor beta chains follows, all from one sample in a study of blood T cell repertoires in COVID-19. TCRdb's copy holds only in-frame clones and misses some; the assay was immunoSEQ multiplex PCR. The profile shows about 190,000 clones, 84% of them singletons. The sample consisted of PBMCs or T cells enriched from blood (not recorded which). The receptors come from a woman aged 30 to 39 who had recovered from COVID-19. Both conserved end residues are part of each CDR3. The D gene is left open where the match is weak. Rows may omit the clone size; those that give it use once, few, many or a size class.

clone_size	d_call	v_call	j_call	cdr3_aa	cdr3_nt
-	TRBD2	TRBV6-5	TRBJ2-5	CASSYQTGGPETQYF	TGTGCCAGCAGTTACCAGACGGGGGGGCCCGAGACCCAGTACTTC
-	-	TRBV30	TRBJ1-2	CAWSRQTGGYTF	TGTGCCTGGAGTAGGCAGACGGGTGGCTACACCTTC
-	TRBD1	TRBV7-9	TRBJ2-2	CASSFGTGSGELFF	TGTGCCAGCAGCTTTGGGACAGGGTCCGGGGAGCTGTTTTTT
-	-	TRBV2	TRBJ1-4	CASSRGPNEKLFF	TGTGCCAGCAGTAGGGGTCCTAATGAAAAACTGTTTTTT
-	-	TRBV7-9	TRBJ1-4	CASSLAAPGLNEKLFF	TGTGCCAGCAGCTTAGCCGCCCCGGGACTTAATGAAAAACTGTTTTTT
-	TRBD2	TRBV5-1	TRBJ2-5	CASSSGTSGETQYF	TGCGCCAGCAGCTCGGGGACTAGCGGGGAGACCCAGTACTTC
-	TRBD1	TRBV18	TRBJ1-1	CASSQGASTEAFF	TGTGCCAGCTCGCAGGGGGCTTCCACTGAAGCTTTCTTT
-	TRBD2	TRBV11-3	TRBJ2-3	CASSPGGRTDTQYF	TGTGCCAGTAGCCCGGGGGGTCGCACAGATACGCAGTATTTT
-	TRBD1	TRBV7-6	TRBJ1-1	CASSKGQGSTEAFF	TGTGCCAGCAGTAAGGGACAGGGCTCCACTGAAGCTTTCTTT
-	-	TRBV7-9	TRBJ1-1	CVTPAGDTEAFF	TGTGTAACCCCTGCAGGGGACACTGAAGCTTTCTTT
-	-	TRBV19	TRBJ1-6	CASSISDTNSPLHF	TGTGCCAGTAGTATTTCCGACACTAATTCACCCCTCCACTTT
-	-	TRBV18	TRBJ2-1	CASSPSISSYNEQFF	TGTGCCAGCTCACCATCGATTAGCTCCTACAATGAGCAGTTCTTC
-	TRBD2	TRBV6-5	TRBJ2-7	CASSFIGGSYEQYF	TGTGCCAGCAGTTTTATCGGCGGGAGCTACGAGCAGTACTTC
-	-	TRBV7-9	TRBJ1-1	CASSLGGPPLVNTEAFF	TGTGCCAGCAGCTTAGGGGGGCCCCCGCTGGTGAACACTGAAGCTTTCTTT
-	-	TRBV27	TRBJ1-1	CASSLSGGAREAFF	TGTGCCAGCAGTTTATCGGGGGGGGCCCGCGAAGCTTTCTTT
once	TRBD1	TRBV18	TRBJ1-1	CASSPLKSNDRGRRPEAFF	TGTGCCAGCTCACCACTAAAGTCGAATGACAGGGGGCGTCGGCCTGAAGCTTTCTTT
-	TRBD2	TRBV11-2	TRBJ2-1	CASSLDPTTSGGASYNEQFF	TGTGCCAGCAGCTTAGATCCGACTACTAGCGGGGGGGCTTCCTACAATGAGCAGTTCTTC
-	-	TRBV5-1	TRBJ1-4	CASSPEWSSEKLFF	TGCGCCAGCAGCCCCGAATGGAGTAGTGAAAAACTGTTTTTT
-	-	TRBV18	TRBJ2-5	CASSPYHQETQYF	TGTGCCAGCTCACCATATCACCAAGAGACCCAGTACTTC
-	TRBD1	TRBV11-3	TRBJ2-2	CASSSWGQGFTGELFF	TGTGCCAGCAGCTCCTGGGGACAGGGGTTCACCGGGGAGCTGTTTTTT
few	-	TRBV7-8	TRBJ2-1	CASSLQGRGSYNEQFF	TGTGCCAGCAGCCTACAGGGCAGGGGCTCCTACAATGAGCAGTTCTTC
-	-	TRBV20-1	TRBJ2-4	CSASPADIQYF	TGCAGTGCATCCCCGGCGGACATTCAGTACTTC
-	-	TRBV5-1	TRBJ2-6	CASSLGVSGANVLTF	TGCGCCTCATCCCTCGGAGTCTCTGGGGCCAACGTCCTGACTTTC
-	-	TRBV10-3	TRBJ1-5	CAISDGSGPQHF	TGTGCCATCAGTGACGGGTCGGGGCCCCAGCATTTT
few	-	TRBV24-1	TRBJ1-2	CATSPRGAVNGYTF	TGTGCCACCAGTCCCCGCGGGGCGGTAAATGGCTACACCTTC
-	-	TRBV5-6	TRBJ1-3	CASSSDTYSGNTIYF	TGTGCCAGCAGCTCGGACACTTACTCTGGAAACACCATATATTTT
-	-	TRBV9	TRBJ2-3	CASSVADGRAPDTQYF	TGTGCCAGCAGCGTAGCTGATGGCAGGGCCCCAGATACGCAGTATTTT
-	-	TRBV18	TRBJ2-5	CASSPPEVRKTQYF	TGTGCCAGCTCACCACCCGAGGTTCGAAAGACCCAGTACTTC
once	-	TRBV5-4	TRBJ2-3	CASSKAGQGSDTQYF	TGTGCCAGCAGCAAGGCGGGTCAGGGGTCAGATACGCAGTATTTT
-	-	TRBV3-1/TRBV3-2	TRBJ1-5	CASSQRLSVTGRQPQHF	TGTGCCAGCAGCCAACGATTGAGCGTGACAGGTCGACAGCCCCAGCATTTT
-	TRBD2	TRBV5-1	TRBJ2-1	CASSLGTSGRVNEQFF	TGCGCCAGCAGCTTGGGGACTAGCGGGAGGGTTAATGAGCAGTTCTTC
once	-	TRBV12-3/TRBV12-4	TRBJ1-2	CASSQGVYYGYTF	TGTGCCAGCAGCCAAGGGGTCTACTATGGCTACACCTTC
-	TRBD1	TRBV7-6	TRBJ1-3	CASSLVWGQGNGNTIYF	TGTGCCAGCAGCTTAGTTTGGGGACAGGGGAATGGAAACACCATATATTTT
-	-	TRBV5-1	TRBJ1-1	CASSAGLTMNTEAFF	TGCGCCAGCAGCGCTGGACTAACTATGAACACTGAAGCTTTCTTT
-	TRBD2	TRBV19	TRBJ2-5	CASSRRITAGTQETQYF	TGTGCCAGTAGTAGACGAATCACAGCGGGAACCCAAGAGACCCAGTACTTC
-	-	TRBV9	TRBJ1-1	CASSVGPRKNGEAFF	TGTGCCAGCAGCGTAGGGCCCAGGAAGAATGGTGAAGCTTTCTTT
many	-	TRBV15	TRBJ1-2	CATSSRQTGYGYTF	TGTGCCACCAGCAGTAGACAGACTGGCTATGGCTACACCTTC
many	TRBD2	TRBV5-1	TRBJ2-1	CASSQGLASNEQFF	TGCGCCAGCTCCCAGGGACTAGCGTCTAATGAGCAGTTCTTC
-	TRBD1	TRBV6-4	TRBJ1-5	CASSDLLSGTGLFLGNQPQHF	TGTGCCAGCAGTGACCTTCTTTCCGGGACAGGGTTATTTCTGGGCAATCAGCCCCAGCATTTT
few	-	TRBV28	TRBJ1-5	CASTLAGATSNQPQHF	TGTGCCAGCACCTTAGCGGGGGCGACTAGCAATCAGCCCCAGCATTTT
few	TRBD2	TRBV20-1	TRBJ2-1	CSASRGWTSGSGEQFF	TGCAGTGCTAGTAGAGGATGGACTAGCGGGAGTGGTGAGCAGTTCTTC
-	TRBD1	TRBV25-1	TRBJ2-1	CASNTGGRVQFF	TGTGCCAGCAACACAGGGGGTAGGGTGCAGTTCTTC
-	TRBD2	TRBV2	TRBJ2-3	CASSAWTSGFTDTQYF	TGTGCCAGCAGTGCTTGGACTAGCGGGTTCACAGATACGCAGTATTTT
once	TRBD1	TRBV9	TRBJ1-1	CASSEWTGGNTEAFF	TGTGCCAGCAGCGAATGGACAGGGGGGAACACTGAAGCTTTCTTT
once	TRBD1	TRBV12-5	TRBJ1-2	CASGLTGQGAYGYTF	TGTGCTAGTGGTTTGACAGGACAGGGGGCTTATGGCTACACCTTC
-	-	TRBV7-9	TRBJ2-1	CASSLDGADNEQFF	TGTGCCAGCAGCTTAGACGGTGCGGACAATGAGCAGTTCTTC
once	-	TRBV29-1	TRBJ2-1	CSVGKGNEQFF	TGCAGCGTTGGGAAGGGGAATGAGCAGTTCTTC
-	-	TRBV6-4	TRBJ2-3	CASSEMSGSTDTQYF	TGTGCCAGCAGTGAAATGAGCGGGAGCACAGATACGCAGTATTTT
-	-	TRBV9	TRBJ2-3	CASSVQPSRNTDTQYF	TGTGCCAGCAGCGTACAACCTAGCCGGAACACAGATACGCAGTATTTT
-	TRBD2	TRBV7-2	TRBJ2-1	CASNPGGASSYNEQFF	TGTGCCAGCAACCCCGGGGGGGCGAGCTCCTACAATGAGCAGTTCTTC
-	TRBD1	TRBV10-2	TRBJ1-2	CATLPTGGNGYTF	TGCGCCACCCTGCCTACAGGGGGAAACGGCTACACCTTC
few	-	TRBV4-1	TRBJ1-3	CASSQVGSIYF	TGCGCCAGCAGCCAAGTTGGGAGTATATATTTT
-	TRBD1	TRBV20-1	TRBJ2-5	CSADRDGTQYF	TGCAGTGCTGACAGGGATGGGACCCAGTACTTC